The 9 T cell receptor beta chains below come from one sample, sequenced in a study of OX40 agonist ivuxolimab in advanced cancers. Library creation used the immunoSEQ multiplex PCR assay. Sourced from immuneACCESS, this table was stored by TCRdb with only in-frame sequences that have V and J called. A share of the clones is absent; for the studies checked, an unresolved V gene accounts for under half, and the remainder has no known explanation. This sample is represented by 48,000 or so clones; about 83% of them were singletons. Of the sample, about 1.2% is held by the ten largest clones. The material was CD4+ or CD8+ T cells sorted from blood, obtained in a trial of the OX40 agonist ivuxolimab. The receptor source for this set is an adult with an advanced solid tumor such as melanoma, head and neck, liver or kidney cancer.

The chain couples TRBV7-8 to TRBJ1-2; D is ambiguous. The CDR3 length is 15 residues. V lost 1 base to trimming and J lost 0 bases, with 9 bases between them. From germline, CDR1 is SGHVS and CDR2 FQNEAQ. CDR3 nucleotide sequence: TGTGCCAGCAGCTTAGAGTATCAAACTAACTATGGCTACACCTTC. This gives the protein CASSLEYQTNYGYTF.

This sequence joins TRBV5-6 and TRBJ2-1, with D unresolved. The V and J ends lost 0 bases and 12 bases respectively, with 7 bases between them. This CDR3 comprises 11 residues. Germline loops: CDR1 SGHDT, CDR2 YYEEEE. Written as DNA, the CDR3 is TGTGCCAGCAGCTTGGGCCCGGGGCAGTTCTTC. Translating gives CASSLGPGQFF.

The chain is built from TRBV2 and TRBJ2-3; no definite D call. Trimming took off 0 bases at V and 0 bases at J, with 7 bases between the two ends. The CDR3 is 15 residues long. Germline CDR1 SNHLY, CDR2 FYNNEI. CDR3 residues: CASSEALASTDTQYF. The CDR3 DNA reads TGTGCCAGCAGTGAAGCGCTTGCTAGCACAGATACGCAGTATTTT.

This chain joins TRBV9 and TRBJ1-2, with 7 bases fitting TRBD1. The CDR3 runs to 16 residues. Trimming took 4 bases from V and 4 from J; bases not matched to a gene: 13. Per the germline V gene, CDR1 is SGDLS and CDR2 is YYNGEE. CDR3 in amino acids: CASSPEGAGSPYGYTF. CDR3 DNA sequence: TGTGCCAGCAGCCCCGAGGGGGCAGGGTCTCCCTATGGCTACACCTTC.

This clone was picked up a small number of times. The rearrangement links TRBV4-1 to TRBJ1-2, with unresolved D. Germline V gene lookup returns CDR1 MGHRA and CDR2 YSYEKL. The CDR3 runs 17 residues. V was clipped by 3 bases and J by 4 bases, with 21 bases between them. CDR3 amino acids: CASSQQLPRAGGYGYTF. In DNA, the CDR3 is TGCGCCAGCAGCCAGCAGCTCCCTAGAGCGGGTGGCTATGGCTACACCTTC.

The chain has TRBV29-1 and TRBJ2-3; either TRBD1 or TRBD2 may supply D (5 bases each). Looked up from germline, CDR1 is SQVTM and CDR2 is ANQGSEA. The CDR3 runs to 14 residues. Trimming left V 6 bases short and J 3 bases short, with 16 bases between. The CDR3 reads CSVRDVIGTDTQYF. CDR3 DNA sequence: TGCAGCGTCCGGGACGTAATCGGGACAGATACGCAGTATTTT.

The rearrangement joins TRBV14 to TRBJ1-1, with D unclear. This CDR3 has 14 amino acids. Per germline, CDR1 SGHDN and CDR2 FVKESK. V was shortened by 0 bases and J by 4 bases, with 9 bases between the two germline ends. The CDR3 sequence: CASSQDPRFTEAFF. The CDR3 coding sequence is TGTGCCAGCAGCCAAGATCCTCGTTTCACTGAAGCTTTCTTT.

The chain combines TRBV7-2 with TRBJ2-3; 9 bases are a match to TRBD2. The germline CDR1 and CDR2 sequences are SGHTA and FQGNSA. The CDR3 has 15 amino acids. After removal of 3 bases from V and 4 bases from J, the junction contained 5 bases not matched to a gene. CDR3 sequence reads: CASSFSSGVADTQYF. CDR3 nucleotide sequence: TGTGCCAGCAGCTTTTCTAGCGGGGTCGCAGATACGCAGTATTTT.

This chain connects TRBV4-3 to TRBJ1-2; no reliable D call. Germline assignment: CDR1 LGHNA and CDR2 YSLEER. The CDR3 loop spans 14 amino acids. V lost 2 bases to trimming and J lost 2 bases, with 9 bases between them. CDR3 amino acids: CASSQRPLNYGYTF. CDR3 sequence (DNA): TGCGCCAGCAGCCAACGGCCCTTAAACTATGGCTACACCTTC.